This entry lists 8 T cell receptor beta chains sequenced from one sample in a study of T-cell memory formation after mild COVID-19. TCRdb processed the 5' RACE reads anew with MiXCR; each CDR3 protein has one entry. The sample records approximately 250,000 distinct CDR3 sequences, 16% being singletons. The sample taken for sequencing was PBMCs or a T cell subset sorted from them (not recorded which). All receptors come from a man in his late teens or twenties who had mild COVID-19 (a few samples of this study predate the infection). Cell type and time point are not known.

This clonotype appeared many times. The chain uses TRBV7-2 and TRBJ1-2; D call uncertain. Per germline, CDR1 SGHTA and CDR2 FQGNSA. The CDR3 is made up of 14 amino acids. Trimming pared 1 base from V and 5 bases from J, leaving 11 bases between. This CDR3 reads CASSLEDVMYGYTF. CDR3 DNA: TGTGCCAGCAGCTTAGAAGACGTGATGTATGGCTACACCTTC.

In DNA, the CDR3 is TGTGCCAGCAGTTTCGGGGCAGCCACCTACGAGCAGTACTTC. It is translated as CASSFGAATYEQYF. The chain is built from TRBV27 and TRBJ2-7; possibly TRBD1 or TRBD2 for D (5 bases each). The germline V and J ends were trimmed by 3 bases and 2 bases, with 11 bases remaining between them. CDR1 MNHEY and CDR2 SMNVEV come from the germline V gene (reference sequence). This CDR3 has 14 amino acids.

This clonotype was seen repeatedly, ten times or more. The CDR3 DNA follows: TGTGCCAGCAGCTTAGCGGGGATGGCAGCGGCCTACGAGCAGTACTTC. It is translated as CASSLAGMAAAYEQYF. The chain joins TRBV7-2 to TRBJ2-7, with D maybe TRBD2 (5 bases). This CDR3 spans 16 amino acids. Trimming took 0 bases from V and 2 from J, leaving 14 bases between them. Germline lookup yields CDR1 SGHTA and CDR2 FQGNSA.

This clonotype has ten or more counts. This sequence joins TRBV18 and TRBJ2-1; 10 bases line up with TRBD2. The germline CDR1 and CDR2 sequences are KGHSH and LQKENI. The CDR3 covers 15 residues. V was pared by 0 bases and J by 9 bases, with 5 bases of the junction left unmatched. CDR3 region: CASSPPQRGGGEQFF. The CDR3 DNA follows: TGTGCCAGCTCACCACCCCAGCGGGGGGGCGGTGAGCAGTTCTTC.

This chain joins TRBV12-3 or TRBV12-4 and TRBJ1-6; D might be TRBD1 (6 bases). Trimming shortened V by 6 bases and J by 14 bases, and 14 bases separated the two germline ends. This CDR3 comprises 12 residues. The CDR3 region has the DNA TGTGCCAGCAGCCCCTTACAGGGATCCCTCCACTTT. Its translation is CASSPLQGSLHF.

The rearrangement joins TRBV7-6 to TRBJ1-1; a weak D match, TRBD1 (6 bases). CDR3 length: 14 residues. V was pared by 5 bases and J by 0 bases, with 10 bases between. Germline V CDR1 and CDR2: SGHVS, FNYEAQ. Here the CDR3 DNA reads TGTGCCAGCAGCAGACAGGACGTGAACACTGAAGCTTTCTTT. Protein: CASSRQDVNTEAFF.

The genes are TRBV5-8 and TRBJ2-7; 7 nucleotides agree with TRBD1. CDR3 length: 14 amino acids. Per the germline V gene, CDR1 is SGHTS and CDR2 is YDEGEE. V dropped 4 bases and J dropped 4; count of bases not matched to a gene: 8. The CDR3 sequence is CASSQPGQTYEQYV. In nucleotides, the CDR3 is TGTGCCAGCAGCCAGCCGGGACAGACTTACGAGCAGTACGTC.

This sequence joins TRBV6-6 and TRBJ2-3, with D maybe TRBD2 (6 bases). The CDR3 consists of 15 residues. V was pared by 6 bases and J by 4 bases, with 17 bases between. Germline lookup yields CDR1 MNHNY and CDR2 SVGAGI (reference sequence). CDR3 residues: CASRLSGTGADTQYF. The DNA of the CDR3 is TGTGCCAGCAGACTTAGCGGCACCGGCGCAGATACGCAGTATTTT.